This paragraph covers one TCR beta chain sequence. Its antigen remains unidentified. Germline V CDR1 and CDR2: MNHEY, SVGAGI. Trimming took 2 bases from V and 3 from J; bases not matched to a gene: 12. The CDR3 covers 18 residues. Every donor was a healthy Caucasian. The data were taken from a study of identical twins. Notes on the study in general: Twin sharing of out-of-frame TCR alpha was underestimated by models in monozygotic pairs.

MiXCR, applied by TCRdb to the 5' RACE reads, yields one record per CDR3 protein. The sample holds 550,000 to 700,000 distinct CDR3 sequences, just under 10% seen once. This same sample was also taken into another study, of yellow fever vaccine responses in identical twins.

Sequenced sample: PBMCs. The chain links TRBV6-5 to TRBJ2-3; TRBD2 matches at 9 bases. This TCR was sampled from a woman aged 18-29 years in good health. The CDR3 reads CASSYAAGGSLGTDTQYF. The CDR3, as DNA: TGTGCCAGCAGTTACGCCGCGGGGGGGAGCCTAGGGACAGATACGCAGTATTTT.